The TCR beta chain described here comes from a study of cytomegalovirus exposure and HLA in healthy donors (dated by TCRdb to the late 2010s). Broadly, across the study: In an earlier analysis of 450 to 750 of the donors, approximately 260 Gb of sequence data and 117 million unique TCR beta sequences from about 179 million T cells were reported. Among approximately 370 genotyped donors of the cohort, an average of approximately 220,000 unique TCR beta nucleotide sequences was sequenced per donor, of which about 18% were non-productive. Typing coverage differed by locus: A, B, C, DRB1 and DQB1 were typed in about 620-640 donors, DQA1 in about 500, DPA1 in around 610, and DPB1 in roughly 470. The genetic ancestry cluster associated with self-reported Caucasian donors included 80% to 90% of the roughly 410 genotyped donors. Class I and class II HLA loci were covered by the typing at four-digit resolution. Every repertoire in the discovery cohort had been generated on one and the same sequencing platform. In an earlier analysis of roughly 580 of the donors, high-throughput TCR beta sequencing was used to judge whether each TCR beta V gene segment behaved as functional or pseudogenic. A later genetic analysis used genome-wide SNP genotypes for about 60% of the roughly 700 donors, treating that subset as a discovery cohort. A later analysis re-analyzed previously published TCR beta repertoires from 660 or so donors and added high-resolution HLA genotyping to study TCR occurrence patterns. In addition to the first cohort of approximately 650 subjects, a separate validation cohort of approximately 130 different subjects was used. To predict cytomegalovirus infection status, the study brought together high-throughput TCR immunosequencing, statistical association of individual TCRs with disease status, and machine learning. Alongside the repertoire data, information on donor age, sex, ethnicity and CMV serostatus was compiled. An early release that covered roughly 600 HLA-typed donors contained about 300 gigabases of sequencing data and around 80 million unique TCR sequences. Rather than using new phenotypic data, the later analysis identified candidate immune exposures from TCR beta sequences and from how often those sequences occurred across donors. The T cell repertoires of 666 subjects were profiled by immunosequencing and related to cytomegalovirus serostatus. The study aimed to test whether cataloging public T cell receptors could reveal signatures of past pathogen exposure. Because of strong linkage in the cohort, roughly five DR-DQ haplotypes were treated as single units for association and clustering.

Beyond this particular receptor, the publication reports: When HLA alleles, especially DR and DQ, strongly co-occurred, attributing TCR associations to individual alleles was difficult. The sequencing pipeline was judged likely to have produced a cluster of highly shared sequence variants as a technical artifact. Across donors, most TCR sequences were observed very rarely, whereas some public TCRs were present in many individuals. In an earlier analysis of roughly 560 of the donors, most TCR beta V segments were observed in productive rearrangements about 87% or about 30% of the time, broadly matching IMGT annotations. A few of the identified cytomegalovirus-associated TCR beta chains were confirmed in vitro to be specific for cytomegalovirus antigens. A later analysis found that most CMV-associated TCR beta chains appeared HLA-restricted, with HLA associations seemingly driven largely by CMV exposure. Only TCR beta chains were sequenced in this cohort, and the absence of alpha or paired-chain data limited detectable features. A further reported finding was that TCR beta sequences accurately predicted the HLA-A and HLA-B alleles for most subjects in the first cohort. It was suggested by the authors that the approach could potentially be generalized to other disease states and immunological phenotypes. Because counts were too low, seventeen rarely observed V segments, including chromosome 9 orphons, were left out of the earlier analysis of about 620 of the donors. A later genetic analysis associated a missense DCLRE1C variant with V-gene and J-gene trimming of TCR beta chains, and an independent cohort replicated the association. In a later analysis, TCR association rates were found to vary across HLA loci, with the most associated TCRs seen for DRB1 alleles and the fewest for HLA-C alleles. Cytomegalovirus status was reported to be diagnosed by the classifier with high specificity and sensitivity in both the original and validation cohorts. Because HLA typing was missing for some donors at each locus, association tests included only the typed subset. The study listed 150 to 200 TCR beta chains as associated with cytomegalovirus. In a later analysis, HLA-associated TCR beta chains showed more clonal expansion and lower generation probabilities than non-associated chains that were equally common. According to a later analysis, parvovirus B19, influenza, CMV and Epstein-Barr virus appeared linked to several top co-occurrence clusters. Specific HLA alleles were associated with roughly 16,000 TCR beta sequences at a false discovery rate of 0.05 in a later analysis. Presence/absence analyses assumed roughly uniform sequencing depth across donors, an assumption that may not hold. A later genetic analysis reported fewer N-insertions in productive TCRs among donors in an Asian-associated ancestry cluster than the approximately 670-donor mean. For the cohort, immune exposure information was limited to CMV serostatus. Linkage disequilibrium might explain the correlated functional status among segregating V segments, but an unknown experimental factor could not be excluded.

The cohort comprised around 700 healthy bone marrow donors. At the time of sampling, every cohort member was nominally healthy, though immune exposures that went unrecorded were likely present. The donor tested CMV seropositive and was one of the 289 seropositive cohort members. Every donor gave a peripheral blood sample, and the peripheral blood mononuclear cells from that sample were used for TCR beta sequencing. Genomic DNA was extracted from the blood cell samples with the Qiagen DNeasy Blood Extraction Kit. Comment on this clone: This clone's antigen is unknown. Base-call qualities are not available, and no considerably larger clone is one nucleotide away.

The receptor library was made with the immunoSEQ multiplex PCR assay. A mixture of 60 forward primers for TCR Vbeta segments and 13 reverse primers for TCR Jbeta segments was used in the multiplex PCR. A multiplex PCR assay on genomic DNA amplified the CDR3 region of rearranged TCR beta genes. The amplified TCR beta libraries were sequenced on the Illumina HiSeq System as 87-base-pair reads. Per the authors' processing: A later analysis tallied roughly 76 million unique TCR beta chains across the approximately 670 repertoires, and some 10 million of those chains were shared by two or more donors. Raw reads were error-corrected and collapsed into unique sequences by a nearest-neighbor algorithm in which closely related sequences were merged to remove PCR and sequencing errors. To assign V, D and J gene segments, CDR3 sequences were aligned to IMGT reference sequences. For a sequence to be retained, a match of at least six nucleotides to both a V gene segment and a J gene segment was required. Rearrangements were called productive when the CDR3 lacked stop codons and stayed in frame with V and J; all others were non-productive. CDR3 was defined according to IMGT convention as the region running from the second conserved V-encoded cysteine to the conserved J-encoded phenylalanine. In an earlier analysis of 550 to 650 of the donors, sequences lacking an unambiguous match to a single V gene segment were excluded. An earlier analysis of 550 to 650 of the donors classified V segments as functional when productive rearrangements were above 56.7% and as segregating when the standard deviation between donors was above 5%. To diagnose cytomegalovirus status from the catalog of TCR beta chain sequences, a statistical classification framework was built. V and J gene assignment, in a later analysis, came from comparing TCR nucleotide sequences with IMGT/GENE-DB human TR gene sequences. The TCRdist pipeline was used in a later analysis to assign CDR3 sequences and most-parsimonious VDJ recombination scenarios. In a later analysis, each TCR beta chain was defined by its CDR3 amino acid sequence together with its V-gene family, and reads without a unique V-gene family were excluded. A later analysis removed roughly 590 highly shared, low-generation-probability nucleotide sequences to deal with suspected cross-contamination and a sequencing artifact. In a later analysis, a clonal expansion index for each public chain was calculated from normalized within-repertoire ranks of inferred template counts. In a later analysis, generation probabilities were computed using a VDJ recombination model fitted to out-of-frame rearrangements, and the results were checked against IGoR. Hypergeometric tests were used in a later analysis to score TCR-TCR, TCR-HLA and TCR-CMV co-occurrence, with a repertoire-size bias correction applied to the TCR pairs. False discovery rates were estimated in a later analysis by permuting HLA or CMV assignments 20 times. In a later analysis, co-occurring TCRs were grouped with DBSCAN, and TCRdist sequence similarity was added when clustering was performed within HLA-allele-positive subsets. For co-occurrence clustering, repertoires with fewer than 30,000 or more than 120,000 public chains were excluded, along with a handful of repertoires with anomalous nucleotide sharing. Not all clones reach the TCRdb copy of this immuneACCESS table, which keeps in-frame sequences only. Checked studies attribute under half of the gap to unresolved V genes and leave the rest unexplained. V and J calls and clone size follow that table, whereas D and trimming were derived from the DNA. Present in this sample are some 79,000 clones, around 79% of which were seen just once. Less than 6% of the sample lies in the top ten.

Input material: PBMCs. The receptor was derived from a male donor in good health and CMV-seropositive.

The sequenced DNA is TGCGCCAGCAGCCCGGGGGTAGCGGGAGAGGGCACAGATACGCAGTATTTT. This translates into CASSPGVAGEGTDTQYF. The chain joins TRBV5-1 to TRBJ2-3; the central 9 bases match TRBD2. The germline V gene encodes CDR1 SGHRS and CDR2 YFSETQ. Measured from the cysteine to the phenylalanine, the CDR3 is 17 residues long. Kept here is only the CDR3 DNA, which spans 51 bases and is read in frame from base 1. V ends up 4 bases short and J 1 base short, with an unmatched junction base count of 10.